Listed here are 29 T cell receptor beta chains from one sample, sequenced in a study of blood T cell repertoires in COVID-19. This table comes from immunoSEQ multiplex PCR, and its TCRdb copy is limited to in-frame clones, with some not included. The sample has fewer than 90,000 clones; about 91% are singletons. The sequenced sample consisted of peripheral blood. These receptor sequences come from a man in his 60s with acute or convalescent COVID-19.

V gene TRBV2 combines with J gene TRBJ1-1; 7 bases map to TRBD1. The CDR3 contains 14 residues. Trimming took 6 bases from V and 5 from J; bases not matched to a gene: 9. The germline V gene encodes CDR1 SNHLY and CDR2 FYNNEI. The CDR3 spells CASRPGGPVTEAFF. The CDR3, as DNA: TGTGCCAGCAGGCCAGGGGGGCCTGTGACTGAAGCTTTCTTT. Using reference TRBV2 and TRBJ1-1 for the parts outside the CDR3, the full variable domain is EPEVTQTPSHQVTQMGQEVILRCVPISNHLYFYWYRQILGQKVEFLVSFYNNEISEKSEIFDDQFSVERPDGSNFTLKIRSTKLEDSAMYFCASRPGGPVTEAFFGQGTRLTVV.

The chain is built from TRBV10-2 and TRBJ1-5; possibly TRBD1 for D (6 bases). V lost 2 bases, J lost 1 base, and 6 bases lay in between. This CDR3 has 14 residues. The germline V gene has CDR1 WSHSY and CDR2 SAAADI. CDR3 bases: TGCGCCAGCAGTGAGCAGGGGAGCAATCAGCCCCAGCATTTT. Encoded protein: CASSEQGSNQPQHF.

The rearrangement joins TRBV7-9 to TRBJ2-2; maybe TRBD1 (6 bases). The CDR3 sequence is 14 residues long. CDR1 is SEHNR and CDR2 is FQNEAQ in the germline V gene (reference sequence). Trimming stripped 3 bases from V and 8 bases from J, with 13 bases between. The CDR3 DNA reads as TGTGCCAGCAGCTTTGGATGGGGGCATGGGGAGCTGTTTTTT. Protein sequence: CASSFGWGHGELFF.

This clone was counted once. The chain combines TRBV5-1 with TRBJ1-2; 9 nucleotides match TRBD1. The junction had 11 bases not matched to a gene; V was cut back by 0 bases and J by 8 bases. This CDR3 comprises 16 residues. The germline V gene has CDR1 SGHRS and CDR2 YFSETQ. The CDR3 DNA sequence: TGCGCCAGCAGCTTGGAGGGACAGGGACCCGGGTCCGGCTACACCTTC. This encodes CASSLEGQGPGSGYTF.

The V gene is TRBV30, the J gene TRBJ2-2, with 7 bases matching TRBD2. The CDR3 has 13 amino acids. Per the germline V gene, CDR1 is GTSNPN and CDR2 is SVGIG (reference sequence). J lost 7 bases, V lost 4 bases, and 6 bases had no gene match. In DNA, the CDR3 is TGTGCCTGGATTTTTTCGGGGGGCGGGGAGCTGTTTTTT. Encoded protein: CAWIFSGGGELFF.

In the case of this clone: This same CDR3 is encoded by further DNA sequences in the sample. The gene calls are TRBV7-3 and TRBJ1-1; no firm D call. The V gene's germline CDR1 is SGHTA and CDR2 FQGTGA. This CDR3 has 13 amino acids. The V end lost 5 bases, the J end lost 1 base, and 8 bases lay between the germline ends. The CDR3 region has the DNA TGTGCCAGCAGCCGGGGAGGGAACACTGAAGCTTTCTTT. Translated, it gives CASSRGGNTEAFF.

The chain couples TRBV2 to TRBJ1-5; maybe TRBD1 (5 bases). Trimming pared 4 bases from V and 4 bases from J, leaving 11 bases between. The germline CDR1 and CDR2 sequences are SNHLY and FYNNEI. The CDR3 is 14 residues long. Written as DNA, the CDR3 is TGTGCCAGCAGTGTCGGGGGGTCTAATCAGCCCCAGCATTTT. Encoded protein: CASSVGGSNQPQHF.

The chain couples TRBV27 to TRBJ2-7, with D possibly matching TRBD1 (6 bases). V was cut by 0 bases and J by 3 bases, with 12 bases left in between. In germline, CDR1 is MNHEY, CDR2 SMNVEV (reference sequence). The CDR3 length is 15 residues. The CDR3 DNA reads as TGTGCCAGCAGTTTATCCGTGACAGGTATCTACGAGCAGTACTTC. It specifies CASSLSVTGIYEQYF.

The chain couples TRBV6-5 to TRBJ2-7; D may be TRBD1 (6 bases). The CDR3 contains 15 residues. Germline V gene lookup returns CDR1 MNHEY and CDR2 SVGAGI. The V and J ends lost 6 bases and 3 bases respectively, with 18 bases between them. The CDR3 sequence is CASRTGGQAFYEQYF. The CDR3 DNA reads TGTGCCAGCAGGACAGGTGGCCAGGCGTTCTACGAGCAGTACTTC.

CDR3: CASSLGARGGGPQETQYF. The CDR3 region has the DNA TGTGCCAGCAGCTTGGGGGCCCGGGGCGGGGGACCCCAAGAGACCCAGTACTTC. The chain joins TRBV5-5 to TRBJ2-5; TRBD2 matches at 7 bases. CDR3 length: 18 amino acids. Germline CDR1 is SGHKS and CDR2 is YYEKEE (reference sequence). Trimming took 0 bases from V and 1 from J; bases not matched to a gene: 12. Full variable domain (missing parts from reference TRBV5-5 and TRBJ2-5): DAGVTQSPTHLIKTRGQQVTLRCSPISGHKSVSWYQQVLGQGPQFIFQYYEKEERGRGNFPDRFSARQFPNYSSELNVNALLLGDSALYLCASSLGARGGGPQETQYFGPGTRLLVL.

This rearrangement joins TRBV27 to TRBJ1-4; 8 nucleotides align to TRBD1. The V gene's germline CDR1 is MNHEY and CDR2 SMNVEV (reference sequence). V was pared by 5 bases and J by 8 bases, with 13 bases of the junction left unmatched. CDR3 length: 16 amino acids. The CDR3 sequence: CASSPTPGTGSEKLFF. The CDR3 DNA follows: TGTGCCAGCAGTCCTACCCCCGGGACAGGATCCGAAAAACTGTTTTTT.

The gene calls are TRBV4-1 and TRBJ1-4; tentative D call: TRBD1 (5 bases). This CDR3 is built from 14 residues. Germline V gene data show CDR1 as MGHRA and CDR2 as YSYEKL. V lost 6 bases to trimming and J lost 7 bases, with 15 bases between them. CDR3 DNA: TGCGCCAGCAGACGGGGCGGGGAGGGTGAAAAACTGTTTTTT. Its translation is CASRRGGEGEKLFF.

This chain uses TRBV19 with TRBJ1-1; perhaps TRBD1 as D (5 bases). Trimming pared 7 bases from V and 5 bases from J, leaving 11 bases between. This CDR3 spans 12 amino acids. Per the germline V gene, CDR1 is LNHDA and CDR2 is SQIVND (reference sequence). The CDR3 reads CASNIRDTEAFF. The CDR3 region has the DNA TGTGCCAGTAACATCAGGGATACTGAAGCTTTCTTT.

V is TRBV14 and J is TRBJ2-3; the match to TRBD2 covers 10 bases. The CDR3 consists of 12 residues. The junction had 0 bases not matched to a gene; V was cut back by 4 bases and J by 8 bases. Germline V gene data show CDR1 as SGHDN and CDR2 as FVKESK. This CDR3 reads CASSPSGGTQYF. CDR3 nucleotides: TGTGCCAGCAGCCCTAGCGGGGGTACGCAGTATTTT.

The rearrangement joins TRBV9 to TRBJ2-5, with D possibly TRBD2 on 6 matching bases. This CDR3 has 15 residues. Trimming stripped 2 bases from V and 2 bases from J, with 13 bases between. Germline loops: CDR1 SGDLS, CDR2 YYNGEE. CDR3 nucleotide sequence: TGTGCCAGCAGCGTGGGGGGTTTCCAGCAAGAGACCCAGTACTTC. Amino acids: CASSVGGFQQETQYF.

The gene calls are TRBV6-5 and TRBJ1-5, with 8 bases identical to TRBD1. The germline V gene has CDR1 MNHEY and CDR2 SVGAGI. The CDR3 totals 13 residues. The ends lost 8 bases at V and 7 bases at J; junction bases unmatched: 7. The CDR3 spells CASADRGEQPQHF. CDR3 nucleotides: TGTGCCAGCGCTGACAGGGGTGAACAGCCCCAGCATTTT.

V is TRBV30 and J is TRBJ1-2; D is uncertain. The CDR3 is 13 amino acids. The germline V gene encodes CDR1 GTSNPN and CDR2 SVGIG (reference sequence). V was clipped by 3 bases and J by 4 bases, with 12 bases between them. The CDR3: CAWSHNRPYGYTF. For the CDR3, the DNA is TGTGCCTGGAGCCACAACAGACCCTATGGCTACACCTTC. The complete variable domain, with remaining parts taken from reference TRBV30 and TRBJ1-2, reads SQTIHQWPATLVQPVGSPLSLECTVEGTSNPNLYWYRQAAGRGLQLLFYSVGIGQISSEVPQNLSASRPQDRQFILSSKKLLLSDSGFYLCAWSHNRPYGYTFGSGTRLTVV.

This clone was observed a few times. One junction end does not reproduce the germline sequence, and a read error may be involved. J is TRBJ1-1 and V is TRBV12-5; TRBD1 matches at 7 bases. This CDR3 spans 17 amino acids. Germline loops: CDR1 LGHNT, CDR2 FRNRAP. The CDR3 region has the DNA TGTGCTAGTGCTTTGGTGGTGTCGGGACAGCTGAACACTGAAGCTTTCTTT. Translating gives CASALVVSGQLNTEAFF.

This clone was found once. The V gene is TRBV9, the J gene TRBJ2-3; TRBD2 agrees at 7 bases. The CDR3 is 15 residues long. V lost 2 bases and J lost 1; bases outside the gene matches: 4. Germline lookup yields CDR1 SGDLS and CDR2 YYNGEE. CDR3 amino acids: CASSVRLAGTDTQYF. CDR3 bases: TGTGCCAGCAGCGTTCGGCTAGCGGGCACAGATACGCAGTATTTT.

A few counts support this clone. This chain links TRBV21-1 with TRBJ1-6; the listed D gene, TRBD1, was not tested against the DNA. TRBV21-1 is a recognized pseudogene. The CDR3 length is 16 residues. The CDR3 region is CAREWDRSANNSPLHF. The DNA for the CDR3 is TGTGCCAGAGAATGGGACAGGAGTGCCAATAATTCACCCCTCCACTTT.

The V and J genes are TRBV5-4 and TRBJ2-7, with D unresolved. CDR1 and CDR2 (germline): SGHNT, YYREEE (reference sequence). The CDR3 extends over 11 amino acids. V was cut by 0 bases and J by 5 bases, with 3 bases left in between. CDR3 coding DNA: TGTGCCAGCAGCTTGGGGCACGAGCAGTACTTC. Translation: CASSLGHEQYF.

The V and J genes are TRBV19 and TRBJ1-2, with 7 bases that match TRBD1. The junction had 13 bases not matched to a gene; V was cut back by 3 bases and J by 12 bases. Germline CDR1 LNHDA, CDR2 SQIVND (reference sequence). The CDR3 runs to 14 residues. DNA of the CDR3: TGTGCCAGTAGTATTAGCCATGACAGGGCTCGAAACACCTTC. This translates into CASSISHDRARNTF.

This clone was observed a few times. The chain has TRBV27 and TRBJ2-3; TRBD2 matches 12 bases. The CDR3 has 17 amino acids. Looked up from germline, CDR1 is MNHEY and CDR2 is SMNVEV (reference sequence). CDR3 nucleotides: TGTGTCTCACGCAGGGCTAGCGGGGGGGTCGTGTCAGATACGCAGTATTTT. This sequence encodes CVSRRASGGVVSDTQYF.

V is TRBV2 and J is TRBJ2-3; no definite D call. The V gene's germline CDR1 is SNHLY and CDR2 FYNNEI. Between the trimmed V and J ends, which lost 4 bases and 4 bases, there was a span of 12 bases. The CDR3 length is 14 residues. The CDR3 here is CASSVAMIADTQYF. In nucleotides, the CDR3 is TGTGCCAGCAGTGTGGCCATGATCGCAGATACGCAGTATTTT.

The chain recombines TRBV21-1 with TRBJ2-7; the table's D gene call, TRBD1, was not cross checked with the DNA. TRBV21-1 counts as a pseudogene. The CDR3 runs 15 residues. The CDR3 spells CASSNSGTGLDEQYF. CDR3 bases: TGTGCCAGCAGCAACTCCGGGACAGGGTTGGACGAGCAGTACTTC.

V gene TRBV10-3 combines with J gene TRBJ2-3; D is possibly TRBD1 (6 bases). This CDR3 is built from 13 residues. Trimming left V 4 bases short and J 3 bases short, with 8 bases between. Germline V gene sequence: CDR1 ENHRY, CDR2 SYGVKD. CDR3 region: CAISVGATDTQYF. The CDR3 coding sequence is TGTGCCATCAGTGTGGGGGCAACAGATACGCAGTATTTT.

The chain employs TRBV5-1 and TRBJ1-1, with a tentative D call TRBD1 (6 bases). The CDR3 sequence is 13 residues long. Trimming stripped 3 bases from V and 1 base from J, with 7 bases between. Germline CDR1 reads SGHRS; CDR2 reads YFSETQ. The CDR3 sequence is CASSWGQNTEAFF. CDR3 DNA sequence: TGCGCCAGCAGCTGGGGACAGAACACTGAAGCTTTCTTT.

The chain recombines TRBV9 with TRBJ1-3; 7 nucleotides line up with TRBD1. Germline V gene sequence: CDR1 SGDLS, CDR2 YYNGEE. Trimming removed 4 bases from V and 0 bases from J; junction bases left unmatched: 7. This CDR3 contains 16 residues. Written as DNA, the CDR3 is TGTGCCAGCAGCTTACACGACAGGGCCTCTGGAAACACCATATATTTT. Translating gives CASSLHDRASGNTIYF.

The chain employs TRBV11-1 and TRBJ2-2; TRBD2 matches 10 bases. The trim removed 4 bases at V and 5 bases at J, leaving 4 bases unmatched. CDR3 length: 15 residues. Germline CDR1 reads SGHAT; CDR2 reads FQDESV (reference sequence). CDR3: CASSSGLALTGELFF. The CDR3 DNA is TGTGCCAGCAGCTCGGGACTAGCGCTTACCGGGGAGCTGTTTTTT.